Below are 6 T cell receptor beta chains sequenced from a single sample in a study of OX40 agonist ivuxolimab in advanced cancers. Sequenced by immunoSEQ multiplex PCR; TCRdb stores in-frame clones only, minus some. The data contain tens of thousands of clones, roughly 86% of them singletons. Sequenced material: CD4+ or CD8+ T cells sorted from blood, taken in a trial of the OX40 agonist ivuxolimab. The receptors shown here come from an adult with an advanced solid tumor such as melanoma, head and neck, liver or kidney cancer.

The rearrangement uses TRBV9 and TRBJ1-3, with a tentative D call TRBD1 (5 bases). In germline, CDR1 is SGDLS, CDR2 YYNGEE. V was shortened by 3 bases and J by 7 bases, with 14 bases between the two germline ends. The CDR3 contains 14 residues. The CDR3: CASSADPGANTIYF. CDR3 nucleotides: TGTGCCAGCAGCGCGGACCCCGGGGCGAACACCATATATTTT.

This chain connects TRBV6-1 to TRBJ2-7, with D perhaps TRBD1 or TRBD2 (6 bases each). Trimming cost V 5 bases and J 2 bases, with 16 bases left between them. The CDR3 is 15 residues long. Germline V gene lookup returns CDR1 MNHNS and CDR2 SASEGT. DNA of the CDR3: TGTGCCAGCAGTAAGGGGGACTTAGGGGCCTACGAGCAGTACTTC. This codes for CASSKGDLGAYEQYF.

This clone was observed a handful of times. The chain links TRBV27 to TRBJ1-4, with 9 nucleotides matching TRBD1. The V gene's germline CDR1 is MNHEY and CDR2 SMNVEV (reference sequence). Trimming removed 6 bases from V and 7 bases from J; junction bases left unmatched: 9. This CDR3 region has 15 residues. The CDR3 DNA reads as TGTGCCAGCAGCGAATCGGACAGGGGCGGTGAAAAACTGTTTTTT. Its translation is CASSESDRGGEKLFF.

This chain connects TRBV27 to TRBJ2-7; the match to TRBD1 covers 7 bases. The CDR3 runs 15 residues. Germline CDR1 reads MNHEY; CDR2 reads SMNVEV (reference sequence). Losses at the gene ends were 4 bases for V and 0 bases for J; bases not matched to a gene: 6. CDR3 sequence reads: CASSSGQVSSYEQYF. For the CDR3, the DNA is TGTGCCAGCAGTTCTGGACAGGTGAGCTCCTACGAGCAGTACTTC.

To note about this clone: A junction end diverges from the germline sequence, so it may reflect a read error. The chain combines TRBV11-1 with TRBJ2-1; 9 bases align to TRBD2. The CDR3 sequence is 14 residues long. Germline V CDR1 and CDR2: SGHAT, FQDESV (reference sequence). The CDR3 loop reads CASRLAGAGNEQFF. CDR3 nucleotide sequence: TGTGCCAGCAGGTTAGCGGGAGCCGGCAATGAGCAGTTCTTC.

The chain has TRBV4-1 and TRBJ1-2; 7 bases agree with TRBD1. This CDR3 is 16 amino acids long. Germline assignment: CDR1 MGHRA and CDR2 YSYEKL. After removal of 2 bases from V and 2 bases from J, the junction contained 8 bases not matched to a gene. CDR3: CASSQPGQESNYGYTF. DNA of the CDR3: TGCGCCAGCAGCCAACCCGGACAGGAGTCAAACTATGGCTACACCTTC.